These 16 T cell receptor beta chains share one sample of origin, sequenced in a study of shared clonotypes between healthy human individuals. Sequenced by immunoSEQ multiplex PCR; TCRdb stores in-frame clones only, minus some. Seen here are some 2,100,000 clones, just over 90% observed once, and the top ten hold 1.5% to 2%. Cells designated naive CD8 were CD45RO-negative and were positively selected for CCR7, with terminally differentiated effector memory CD45RA+ cells excluded. Sequenced: naive CD8+ T cells from PBMCs. The receptor set was obtained from a man aged 18-30 years in good health. Some clones in this sample may be carry-over from other donors' samples.

The table lists this clone with a count of one. V and J are TRBV27 and TRBJ2-1; no firm D call. The CDR3 consists of 15 residues. V gave up 4 bases and J gave up 4 bases, with 14 bases separating them. The V gene's germline CDR1 is MNHEY and CDR2 SMNVEV (reference sequence). The CDR3 loop is CASSSFPSAYNEQFF. Here the CDR3 DNA reads TGTGCCAGCAGTTCATTCCCCAGCGCGTACAATGAGCAGTTCTTC.

The gene calls are TRBV15 and TRBJ1-1, with D possibly being TRBD1 (5 bases). The CDR3 is 16 amino acids. V dropped 9 bases and J dropped 0 bases, with 20 bases sitting between them. CDR1 and CDR2 from the germline V gene are LNHNV and YYDKDF (reference sequence). CDR3: CATSTGAWGLNTEAFF. The CDR3 DNA reads as TGTGCCACATCAACCGGGGCCTGGGGATTGAACACTGAAGCTTTCTTT. Full variable domain (missing parts from reference TRBV15 and TRBJ1-1): DAMVIQNPRYQVTQFGKPVTLSCSQTLNHNVMYWYQQKSSQAPKLLFHYYDKDFNNEADTPDNFQSRRPNTSFCFLDIRSPGLGDTAMYLCATSTGAWGLNTEAFFGQGTRLTVV.

The gene calls are TRBV7-9 and TRBJ2-7; 10 bases align to TRBD2. The ends lost 5 bases at V and 2 bases at J; junction bases unmatched: 6. From germline, CDR1 is SEHNR and CDR2 FQNEAQ (reference sequence). The CDR3 loop spans 15 amino acids. The CDR3 DNA sequence: TGTGCCAGCAGCCCCCCACTAGCGGGGACCTACGAGCAGTACTTC. Protein product: CASSPPLAGTYEQYF.

This clone has just one count. The rearrangement joins TRBV28 to TRBJ1-6; D call uncertain. This CDR3 is 19 amino acids long. Deletions cut 3 bases from V and 0 bases from J, with 18 bases between. Per the germline V gene, CDR1 is MDHEN and CDR2 is SYDVKM. Written as DNA, the CDR3 is TGTGCCAGCAGTTTGCCTCTAGGTTGGGAGAGCTCCTATAATTCACCCCTCCACTTT. Translated, it gives CASSLPLGWESSYNSPLHF.

This clone was detected once. The chain carries TRBV4-2 and TRBJ2-7, with no clear D. V lost 3 bases to trimming and J lost 2 bases, with 17 bases between them. CDR1 and CDR2 (germline): LGHNA, YNFKEQ. The CDR3 runs to 16 residues. In nucleotides, the CDR3 is TGTGCCAGCAGCCACCCCGGGCGAGAGAACCCCTACGAGCAGTACTTC. Residues: CASSHPGRENPYEQYF.

This clone appeared a few times. The chain links TRBV10-3 to TRBJ2-7; no clear D gene. Trimming left V 10 bases short and J 5 bases short, with 24 bases between. Germline V gene lookup returns CDR1 ENHRY and CDR2 SYGVKD. This CDR3 spans 15 amino acids. The CDR3 DNA sequence: TGTGCCACCACTCAACCCAAAGGAACTCCCAACGAGCAGTACTTC. This gives the protein CATTQPKGTPNEQYF.

The chain uses TRBV19 and TRBJ2-2; 7 bases map to TRBD1. V was clipped by 7 bases and J by 3 bases; unmatched bases: 8. The CDR3 loop spans 15 amino acids. The V gene's germline CDR1 is LNHDA and CDR2 SQIVND (reference sequence). The CDR3 DNA sequence: TGTGCCAGTAACCCGGGACAGCGATACACCGGGGAGCTGTTTTTT. Its translation: CASNPGQRYTGELFF.

This clone came up a few times. This sequence joins TRBV27 and TRBJ2-7; D gene uncertain. V was cut by 2 bases and J by 2 bases, with 7 bases left in between. Germline V gene lookup returns CDR1 MNHEY and CDR2 SMNVEV (reference sequence). The CDR3 has 13 residues. CDR3 sequence (DNA): TGTGCCAGCAGTTTAGGGTGGGCCTACGAGCAGTACTTC. Residues: CASSLGWAYEQYF.

J is TRBJ2-5 and V is TRBV7-9; 9 nucleotides line up with TRBD2. CDR1 SEHNR and CDR2 FQNEAQ come from the germline V gene (reference sequence). This CDR3 has 15 amino acids. The ends lost 6 bases at V and 0 bases at J; junction bases unmatched: 5. The CDR3 protein is CASRGLAEYQETQYF. The CDR3 bases are TGTGCCAGCAGGGGACTAGCCGAATACCAAGAGACCCAGTACTTC.

J is TRBJ2-7 and V is TRBV28, with 8 bases lining up with TRBD1. Trimming removed 5 bases from V and 4 bases from J; junction bases left unmatched: 7. The CDR3 runs to 14 residues. CDR1 is MDHEN and CDR2 is SYDVKM in the germline V gene. This chain's CDR3 is CASSPRDRKYEQYF. CDR3 DNA: TGTGCCAGCAGTCCCCGGGACAGGAAATACGAGCAGTACTTC. The whole variable domain, remainder taken from reference TRBV28 and TRBJ2-7, is DVKVTQSSRYLVKRTGEKVFLECVQDMDHENMFWYRQDPGLGLRLIYFSYDVKMKEKGDIPEGYSVSREKKERFSLILESASTNQTSMYLCASSPRDRKYEQYFGPGTRLTVT.

The chain employs TRBV27 and TRBJ2-3; D is undetermined. Germline V gives CDR1 MNHEY, CDR2 SMNVEV (reference sequence). V lost 5 bases and J lost 5, with 14 bases in between. This CDR3 is built from 14 residues. CDR3 protein: CASSPSDEGDTQYF. In nucleotides, the CDR3 is TGTGCCAGCAGTCCATCGGACGAAGGAGATACGCAGTATTTT.

The gene calls are TRBV7-9 and TRBJ1-2; D not resolved. Germline V lookup: CDR1 SEHNR, CDR2 FQNEAQ (reference sequence). V was cut by 1 base and J by 2 bases, with 11 bases left in between. The CDR3 has 15 residues. Here the CDR3 DNA reads TGTGCCAGCAGCTTAGAGGCAGGATGGAACTATGGCTACACCTTC. It yields the protein CASSLEAGWNYGYTF.

Here the CDR3 reads CASSPGTWGTEAFF. CDR3 DNA: TGTGCCAGCAGCCCCGGGACCTGGGGCACTGAAGCTTTCTTT. The genes are TRBV9 and TRBJ1-1; D perhaps matches TRBD1 (5 bases). There are 14 residues in the CDR3. Deletions cut 4 bases from V and 4 bases from J, with 14 bases between. Germline V gene data show CDR1 as SGDLS and CDR2 as YYNGEE.

A single count supports this clone. Other nucleotide sequences in the sample specify the same CDR3. The chain uses TRBV7-3 and TRBJ2-3; D remains ambiguous. Germline CDR1 and CDR2: SGHTA and FQGTGA. CDR3 length equals 13 residues. V was cut by 5 bases and J by 4 bases, with 10 bases left in between. CDR3 loop: CASSLITADTQYF. The CDR3 DNA reads as TGTGCCAGCAGCCTCATAACCGCAGATACGCAGTATTTT.

Of note for this clone: Other DNA sequences within the sample encode an identical CDR3. The V call is TRBV11-2, the J call TRBJ2-1; no firm D call. Germline-derived CDR1 and CDR2 are SGHAT and FQNNGV. This CDR3 contains 11 residues. V was cut by 5 bases and J by 5 bases, with 4 bases left in between. CDR3 DNA sequence: TGTGCCAGCAGCGTCAACAATGAGCAGTTCTTC. Protein product: CASSVNNEQFF.

The J gene is TRBJ2-1, the V gene TRBV4-1; D is uncertain. The CDR3 runs 17 residues. Germline V gene lookup returns CDR1 MGHRA and CDR2 YSYEKL. V was shortened by 2 bases and J by 0 bases, with 14 bases between the two germline ends. The CDR3 sequence: CASSQTQIKSSYNEQFF. The CDR3 region has the DNA TGCGCCAGCAGCCAAACACAGATCAAAAGCTCCTACAATGAGCAGTTCTTC.